These 11 T cell receptor beta chains originate from one sample sequenced in a study of cytomegalovirus exposure and HLA in healthy donors. Amplification used 60 Vbeta primers and 13 Jbeta primers. Assay: immunoSEQ multiplex PCR; the TCRdb copy retains only in-frame clones and omits some. Of some 120,000 clones listed, 60% to 85% were seen once; the top ten hold roughly 3%. Input material: PBMCs. Receptor source: a female donor in good health and CMV-seronegative.

The V call is TRBV27, the J call TRBJ1-3; D is undetermined. Germline V gene lookup returns CDR1 MNHEY and CDR2 SMNVEV (reference sequence). V lost 6 bases, J lost 0 bases, and 6 bases lay in between. This CDR3 has 13 residues. The CDR3 is CASRQYSGNTIYF. CDR3 DNA: TGTGCCAGCAGGCAGTACTCTGGAAACACCATATATTTT.

V gene TRBV7-2 combines with J gene TRBJ2-1, with a tentative D call TRBD2 (5 bases). The germline V and J ends were trimmed by 1 base and 4 bases, with 8 bases remaining between them. The length of the CDR3 is 14 residues. Per the germline V gene, CDR1 is SGHTA and CDR2 is FQGNSA. The CDR3 DNA reads TGTGCCAGCAGCTTAGAGGACTGGTACAATGAGCAGTTCTTC. Translation: CASSLEDWYNEQFF. Looking up the rest from reference TRBV7-2 and TRBJ2-1 gives the full variable domain: GAGVSQSPSNKVTEKGKDVELRCDPISGHTALYWYRQSLGQGLEFLIYFQGNSAPDKSGLPSDRFSAERTGGSVSTLTIQRTQQEDSAVYLCASSLEDWYNEQFFGPGTRLTVL.

The chain has TRBV6-1 and TRBJ2-7; possibly TRBD1 for D (6 bases). Trimming took 6 bases from V and 4 from J, leaving 10 bases between them. The CDR3 is 12 amino acids. The germline CDR1 and CDR2 sequences are MNHNS and SASEGT. The CDR3 coding sequence is TGTGCCAGCAGCACACAGGGTTACGAGCAGTACTTC. It yields the protein CASSTQGYEQYF.

This clone was picked up a small number of times. The V gene is TRBV7-6, the J gene TRBJ2-5, with D unresolved. This CDR3 spans 16 amino acids. V shed 3 bases and J shed 3 bases, with 17 bases lying between them. Germline V gene sequence: CDR1 SGHVS, CDR2 FNYEAQ. The CDR3, as DNA: TGTGCCAGCAGCTTGCCCAACGGGTGGGTAGAAGAGACCCAGTACTTC. This encodes CASSLPNGWVEETQYF.

The chain has TRBV5-6 and TRBJ2-2; D possibly corresponds to TRBD2 (5 bases). V lost 4 bases to trimming and J lost 6 bases, with 22 bases between them. The CDR3 is 17 residues long. Germline V lookup: CDR1 SGHDT, CDR2 YYEEEE. CDR3 bases: TGTGCCAGCAGCCGGGAAGGGTTGGCGTCGGTTCCCGGGGAGCTGTTTTTT. It is translated as CASSREGLASVPGELFF.

This chain uses TRBV13 with TRBJ2-3; 15 nucleotides line up with TRBD2. The CDR3 runs 19 residues. Germline CDR1 PRHDT, CDR2 FYEKMQ (reference sequence). The ends lost 1 base at V and 5 bases at J; junction bases unmatched: 10. CDR3 protein: CASSLEFWTSGGVVDTQYF. In DNA form, the CDR3 reads TGTGCCAGCAGCTTAGAGTTTTGGACTAGCGGGGGGGTGGTAGATACGCAGTATTTT. Using reference TRBV13 and TRBJ2-3 for the parts outside the CDR3, the full variable domain is AAGVIQSPRHLIKEKRETATLKCYPIPRHDTVYWYQQGPGQDPQFLISFYEKMQSDKGSIPDRFSAQQFSDYHSELNMSSLELGDSALYFCASSLEFWTSGGVVDTQYFGPGTRLTVL.

In this sample, this clone turned up a few times. This chain joins TRBV6-1 and TRBJ1-1; 8 bases are a match to TRBD1. Looked up from germline, CDR1 is MNHNS and CDR2 is SASEGT. This CDR3 is built from 14 residues. The V and J ends lost 7 bases and 2 bases, in that order; junction bases with no gene match: 6. CDR3 region: CASTQQGGNTEAFF. CDR3 bases: TGTGCCAGCACTCAACAGGGGGGAAACACTGAAGCTTTCTTT.

The chain employs TRBV4-1 and TRBJ2-7, with 15 nucleotides matching TRBD2. Losses at the gene ends were 3 bases for V and 4 bases for J; bases not matched to a gene: 7. Looked up from germline, CDR1 is MGHRA and CDR2 is YSYEKL. The CDR3 is made up of 17 amino acids. The CDR3 loop reads CASSQGLAGGPAYEQYF. The CDR3 coding sequence is TGCGCCAGCAGCCAGGGACTAGCGGGGGGCCCTGCGTACGAGCAGTACTTC.

This rearrangement joins TRBV30 to TRBJ2-1; 8 nucleotides agree with TRBD2. Looked up from germline, CDR1 is GTSNPN and CDR2 is SVGIG (reference sequence). CDR3 length: 15 amino acids. The junction had 7 bases not matched to a gene; V was cut back by 2 bases and J by 4 bases. CDR3 residues: CAWSSLTSGYNEQFF. For the CDR3, the DNA is TGTGCCTGGAGTTCGTTAACTAGCGGATACAATGAGCAGTTCTTC.

J is TRBJ1-2 and V is TRBV5-1; TRBD1 matches 7 bases. CDR1 is SGHRS and CDR2 is YFSETQ in the germline V gene. V shed 4 bases and J 5 bases; nucleotides not matched to a gene: 5. The CDR3 covers 13 residues. The CDR3 region is CASSPGQEYGYTF. CDR3 nucleotides: TGCGCCAGCAGCCCCGGACAGGAATATGGCTACACCTTC.

This clone was recorded only once. The chain joins TRBV5-4 to TRBJ1-2, with TRBD1 identical over 8 bases. The CDR3 runs to 15 residues. V dropped 0 bases and J dropped 6; count of bases not matched to a gene: 7. Germline lookup yields CDR1 SGHNT and CDR2 YYREEE (reference sequence). The CDR3 nucleotides read TGTGCCAGCAGCTTGGACCGACAGGGGAACAATGGCTACACCTTC. Residues: CASSLDRQGNNGYTF.